This is a list of T cell receptor beta chains from one sample in a study of blood T cell repertoires in COVID-19. Sequencing was performed with immunoSEQ multiplex PCR; in TCRdb, only in-frame clones are kept and a portion is missing. The profile covers approximately 160,000 clones, with 70% to 90% appearing a single time and 4.4% taken by the ten largest. Sample: PBMCs or T cells enriched from blood (not recorded which). These receptor sequences come from a woman in her 50s who had recovered from COVID-19. Each CDR3 is given with its conserved first and last residue. Each record gives: V gene, D gene, clone size, J gene, CDR3 protein, CDR3 DNA. A D gene is named only where the DNA matches it firmly. Expanded clones are given a class, and other clones once, few, many or no size at all.

>TRBV9|.|.|TRBJ2-5
CASSSTPGGTPPGTQYF
TGTGCCAGCAGCTCAACTCCCGGCGGGACTCCTCCGGGGACCCAGTACTTC
>TRBV5-1|TRBD2|.|TRBJ2-3
CASSLATTAGGSDTQYF
TGCGCCAGCAGCTTGGCCACCACAGCGGGAGGATCAGATACGCAGTATTTT
>TRBV12-5|.|.|TRBJ1-3
CATLRRGYGAGNTIYF
TGTGCTACCCTCCGTCGTGGCTACGGGGCTGGAAACACCATATATTTT
>TRBV18|.|.|TRBJ1-1
CASSPTGNTEAFF
TGTGCCAGCTCACCAACAGGGAACACTGAAGCTTTCTTT
>TRBV6-2/TRBV6-3|.|.|TRBJ1-1
CASSSRTATNTEAFF
TGTGCCAGCAGTTCCCGAACAGCTACAAACACTGAAGCTTTCTTT
>TRBV3-1/TRBV3-2|.|.|TRBJ2-2
CASSQDQALNTGELFF
TGTGCCAGCAGCCAAGATCAGGCCCTGAACACCGGGGAGCTGTTTTTT
>TRBV23-1|TRBD2|.|TRBJ2-1
CASSQSTSGGLAEFF
TGCGCCAGCAGTCAGTCGACTAGCGGGGGGTTGGCGGAATTCTTC
>TRBV2|.|once|TRBJ1-5
CASSEAGGYNQPQHF
TGTGCCAGCAGTGAAGCTGGGGGCTATAATCAGCCCCAGCATTTT
>TRBV5-4|TRBD1|.|TRBJ2-5
CASSLGRDRGRETQYF
TGTGCCAGCAGCTTGGGACGGGACAGGGGCAGGGAGACCCAGTACTTC
>TRBV18|TRBD1|.|TRBJ2-5
CASSPRDRAGETQYF
TGTGCCAGCTCACCTAGGGACAGGGCAGGCGAGACCCAGTACTTC
>TRBV7-8|.|.|TRBJ2-4
CASSLWAGAYIQYF
TGTGCCAGCAGCTTATGGGCGGGCGCATACATTCAGTACTTC
>TRBV3-1/TRBV3-2|.|.|TRBJ1-1
CASGEGREAFF
TGTGCCAGCGGGGAGGGACGTGAAGCTTTCTTT
>TRBV25-1|.|.|TRBJ1-1
CASSELGRGDTEAFF
TGTGCCAGCAGTGAATTAGGTCGGGGAGACACTGAAGCTTTCTTT
>TRBV6-4|TRBD2|.|TRBJ2-1
CASSDSPSGSYNEQFF
TGTGCCAGCAGTGACTCGCCTAGCGGCTCCTACAATGAGCAGTTCTTC
>TRBV5-1|TRBD2|.|TRBJ2-3
CASSPLGGASDTQYF
TGCGCCAGCAGCCCCCTCGGGGGGGCCTCAGATACGCAGTATTTT
>TRBV7-2|TRBD2|.|TRBJ2-2
CASSPSTSGAGELFF
TGTGCCAGCAGCCCCTCGACTAGCGGCGCCGGGGAGCTGTTTTTT
>TRBV30|.|.|TRBJ2-3
CAWSAADTQYF
TGTGCCTGGTCTGCGGCGGATACGCAGTATTTT
>TRBV28|TRBD2|.|TRBJ2-3
CAIQLAGDTDTQYF
TGTGCCATCCAACTAGCGGGAGACACAGATACGCAGTATTTT
>TRBV6-5|.|.|TRBJ1-4
CASSYSAGRREKLFF
TGTGCCAGCAGTTACTCTGCCGGGAGACGTGAAAAACTGTTTTTT
>TRBV2|TRBD1|.|TRBJ2-3
CASSLGQSTDTQYF
TGTGCCAGCAGCTTGGGACAGTCCACAGATACGCAGTATTTT
>TRBV14|TRBD1|.|TRBJ1-2
CASSPQAGTVYGYTF
TGTGCCAGCAGCCCTCAAGCCGGGACAGTTTATGGCTACACCTTC
>TRBV19|.|.|TRBJ2-3
CASSIGSPDTQYF
TGTGCCAGTAGTATAGGTAGCCCGGATACGCAGTATTTT
>TRBV29-1|TRBD1|.|TRBJ2-3
CSVPGQPIYTDTQYF
TGCAGCGTTCCGGGACAGCCAATCTACACAGATACGCAGTATTTT
>TRBV28|.|.|TRBJ2-2
CASIYRVATGELFF
TGTGCCAGCATATATCGCGTAGCCACCGGGGAGCTGTTTTTT
>TRBV6-6|.|.|TRBJ2-5
CASVEFQGRGETQYF
TGTGCCAGCGTCGAGTTCCAGGGGCGAGGAGAGACCCAGTACTTC
>TRBV27|.|.|TRBJ1-2
CASSYRPNYGYTF
TGTGCCAGCAGCTACAGACCTAACTATGGCTACACCTTC
>TRBV12-5|TRBD2|.|TRBJ2-2
CASGSRLAGGFDTGELFF
TGTGCTAGTGGTTCACGACTAGCGGGAGGATTCGACACCGGGGAGCTGTTTTTT
>TRBV30|.|.|TRBJ1-1
CAWSVQVASEAFF
TGTGCCTGGAGTGTACAGGTTGCGTCTGAAGCTTTCTTT
>TRBV11-3|TRBD2|.|TRBJ2-1
CASSFTGGDNEQFF
TGTGCCAGCAGCTTTACGGGAGGGGACAATGAGCAGTTCTTC
>TRBV9|.|few|TRBJ1-2
CASSVGGNSVYGYTF
TGTGCCAGCAGCGTAGGAGGGAACAGTGTGTATGGCTACACCTTC
>TRBV12-5|TRBD1|.|TRBJ2-5
CASLKQGNQETQYF
TGTGCTAGTCTGAAACAGGGGAACCAAGAGACCCAGTACTTC
>TRBV20-1|.|few|TRBJ1-2
CSASWGGRDGYTF
TGCAGTGCTAGTTGGGGGGGGCGCGATGGCTACACCTTC
>TRBV5-6|.|.|TRBJ1-2
CASSSLLGGSGYGYTF
TGTGCCAGCAGCTCCCTCCTTGGGGGCTCGGGCTATGGCTACACCTTC
>TRBV19|TRBD1|.|TRBJ2-2
CASSATPGGHAPGELFF
TGTGCCAGTAGCGCCACACCAGGGGGCCATGCACCCGGGGAGCTGTTTTTT
>TRBV7-2|TRBD1|.|TRBJ2-3
CASSLDRDSSTDTQYF
TGTGCCAGCAGCTTAGACCGGGACAGCAGCACAGATACGCAGTATTTT
>TRBV6-4|TRBD1|.|TRBJ1-2
CASRTPRQGVYGYTF
TGTGCCAGCAGGACCCCCAGACAGGGAGTCTATGGCTACACCTTC
>TRBV19|TRBD2|.|TRBJ2-1
CASSAILAGSYNEQFF
TGTGCCAGTAGTGCGATCCTAGCGGGCTCCTACAATGAGCAGTTCTTC
>TRBV5-6|TRBD1|.|TRBJ1-1
CASNQGQGITEAFF
TGTGCCAGCAACCAAGGACAGGGAATCACTGAAGCTTTCTTT
>TRBV2|TRBD2|.|TRBJ2-3
CASSVLPSGNTDTQYF
TGTGCCAGCAGTGTACTTCCTAGCGGTAACACAGATACGCAGTATTTT
>TRBV5-1|TRBD2|.|TRBJ2-3
CASSSGRAGGDTQYF
TGCGCCAGCAGCTCGGGGAGAGCGGGGGGAGATACGCAGTATTTT
>TRBV4-1|TRBD1|.|TRBJ1-1
CASSQEGGGVTEAFF
TGCGCCAGCAGCCAAGAAGGAGGGGGCGTCACTGAAGCTTTCTTT
>TRBV6-2/TRBV6-3|.|.|TRBJ2-2
CASSPTNGNTGELFF
TGTGCCAGCAGCCCCACGAACGGGAACACCGGGGAGCTGTTTTTT
>TRBV30|.|.|TRBJ2-5
CAWSVGSHPGTQYF
TGTGCCTGGAGTGTAGGCTCCCATCCAGGGACCCAGTACTTC
>TRBV5-1|TRBD1|.|TRBJ1-1
CATTTGQNTEAFF
TGCGCCACCACGACAGGGCAGAACACTGAAGCTTTCTTT
>TRBV20-1|TRBD2|.|TRBJ2-2
CSASSREGWTGELFF
TGCAGTGCTAGTTCGCGGGAGGGGTGGACCGGGGAGCTGTTTTTT
>TRBV7-2|.|.|TRBJ1-2
CASSPGTANYGYTF
TGTGCCAGCAGCCCTGGGACTGCGAACTATGGCTACACCTTC
>TRBV3-1/TRBV3-2|TRBD1|.|TRBJ1-1
CASSQGTGYTEAFF
TGTGCCAGCAGCCAAGGGACAGGGTACACTGAAGCTTTCTTT
>TRBV20-1|.|once|TRBJ1-1
CSAGGYTEAFF
TGCAGTGCCGGGGGGTACACTGAAGCTTTCTTT
>TRBV11-1|.|.|TRBJ1-2
CASSLGQDYTF
TGTGCCAGCAGCTTAGGGCAGGACTACACCTTC
>TRBV28|TRBD1|few|TRBJ1-1
CASKPGGRNTEAFF
TGTGCCAGCAAACCAGGGGGACGGAACACTGAAGCTTTCTTT
>TRBV10-1|.|once|TRBJ1-2
CASSEDSNYGYTF
TGCGCCAGCAGTGAGGACAGCAACTATGGCTACACCTTC